This TCR beta chain was found in a study of spatial heterogeneity in lung cancer. Looking at the study overall: The count of detected beta-chain sequences consistently exceeded that of alpha-chain sequences. Strong correlation linked TCR transcript counts in tumor regions to a T cell module score derived from matched bulk RNA-seq.

Each TCR cDNA molecule carried a unique molecular identifier. TCRdb independently ran MiXCR on the 5' RACE reads; one entry per CDR3 protein. The sample yields a few thousand distinct CDR3 sequences, about a quarter seen once. Time point indicated: sample taken at primary tumor resection. The study sequenced unsorted whole RNA from tumor, nontumor lung or frozen PBMC. Study results and caveats: Tumor mutation count correlated with how many alpha and beta TCRs expanded intratumorally.

Sample share makes this clonotype medium-sized (0.01 to 0.1%). The antigen remains undetermined. This beta chain was picked up by a library intended for alpha chains and is off target, so its count carries little meaning. After removal of 0 bases from V and 1 base from J, the junction contained 8 bases not matched to a gene. This CDR3 is 16 amino acids long. The germline V gene has CDR1 DFQATT and CDR2 SNEGSKA (reference sequence). V and J are TRBV20-1 and TRBJ1-2; 7 bases agree with TRBD1. The receptor was derived from a male donor with early-stage non-small cell lung cancer. Sequences were derived from lung tumor tissue, sampled at surgery. CDR3 DNA: TGCAGTGCTAGAGATAGGGGGCAACAGCTTAACTATGGCTACACCTTC. Encoded protein: CSARDRGQQLNYGYTF.